This TCR beta chain comes out of a study of shared clonotypes between healthy human individuals (dated by TCRdb to about 2020). Some background on the complete study: A few men and a couple of women, aged 18 to 49 years, made up the cohort. Per donor, three plates each were used for CD4 naive and CD4 memory, two for CD8 naive, and one for CD8 memory. To estimate repertoire size and how much clonotypes are shared between individuals, the study performed deep sequencing of blood TCR repertoires from five healthy adults. Leukapheresis yielded between about 0.85 and 10 billion PBMCs per donor. Libraries were prepared and TCR repertoires were sequenced by different laboratories using diverse techniques, in order to increase sequencing depth and limit assay-specific biases.

Using the deep immunoSEQ assay, multiplex PCR amplified TCR CDR3 regions from genomic DNA. For each cell subset, the extracted genomic DNA was distributed evenly across all wells of several immunoSEQ 96-well plates, and each plate served as one replicate. Each replicate PCR for sorted subsets received about 180 ng genomic DNA, equal to 30,000 or so T cell genomes. Purified libraries were quantified with a Qubit 3.0 fluorometer, sized on a Bioanalyzer 2100, and re-quantified with the KAPA Library Quantification kit. Every immunoSEQ 96-well plate was sequenced on a separate single-read 150-cycle Illumina NextSeq 550 flow cell. Per the original workflow: Because only junctional sequences without quality scores were contained in the immunoSEQ output, filtering matching that applied to full-length reads could not be performed. To assign V/J genes and CDR3, sequences were annotated using PyIR, a Python wrapper for IgBLAST v1.9, with IMGT germline references. Any read was removed if the V/J assignment was weak (E-value above 1e-6), the CDR3 was missing, or the read contained stop codons, out-of-frame junctions, or ambiguous translated residues. V3J clonotypes were defined by identical inferred V gene, J gene, and CDR3 amino acid sequence. To compute the percentage overlap between repertoires, the number of shared unique clonotypes was divided by the size of the smaller repertoire. Three approaches were used to assess repertoire richness: RTK rarefaction, the Chao1 estimator, and Recon v2.1 estimates of unobserved clonotypes. OLGA was used to compute generation probabilities for all TCRbeta clonotypes that the gDNA method yielded from a handful of donors. Imported from immuneACCESS, the table was reduced by TCRdb to in-frame sequences with V and J called. These copies leave out some clones; in studies compared against another copy, an unresolved V gene accounts for under half, and the cause of the remainder is not known. V and J calls and clone size follow that table, whereas D and trimming were derived from the DNA. The sample has about 680,000 clones on record, 92% of them singletons. 24% of the sample comes from the top ten.

Turning to this clone: Its antigen remains unidentified. Base qualities are not recorded, but no much larger clone differs from it by a single base.

CD8 naive samples consisted of CD45RO-negative cells that were positively selected for CCR7, yielding a CD45RA+CCR7+ population without TemRA cells. The donors were healthy, HIV-negative adults who had no recently reported acute infections or vaccinations. Every donor was a Caucasian adult residing in Nashville, Tennessee, USA. Blood was obtained by leukapheresis, after which PBMCs were separated by Ficoll-Histopaque density gradient centrifugation and cryopreserved in liquid nitrogen vapor phase. Analytical flow cytometry was used to check the purity and quantity of every magnetically sorted T cell population. From each sorted fraction, genomic DNA was isolated and quantified by UV absorbance on a Nanodrop 2000c. The CDR3 has 15 amino acids, counting the end cysteine and phenylalanine. Of the read, only the CDR3 DNA is kept; its 45 bases are in frame from base 1. The V and J ends are trimmed by 1 base and 6 bases, leaving 16 bases between them. Via the germline V gene (reference sequence), CDR1 is MNHNY and CDR2 SVGAGI.

What the research found in general, with its limitations: Clonotypes shared by all four sorted-subset donors showed higher generation probabilities than non-shared clonotypes. Even with the large sequencing depth, rarefaction of the sorted-subset datasets indicated that sequencing was incomplete. Sampling was limited to blood, and TCR repertoires in tissue likely differ from TCR repertoires in blood. Because the study included a small number of donors, the genetic and exposure-history diversity represented was limited. About 5% of naive CD4, 3.5% of naive CD8, approximately 2.2% of memory CD4, and approximately 0.4% of memory CD8 clonotypes were shared across a few donors. Naive subsets generally had larger estimated clonotype richness than memory subsets. Pairwise subsampling indicated that sequencing depth was expected to affect the degree of clonotype sharing among donors.

This TCR was recovered from a man aged 25-45 years in good health. Sequencing was performed on naive CD8+ T cells sorted from blood. Read against the paper, the sample's cell subset or site label means: CD45RA+CCR7+. This receptor chain uses TRBV6-6 and TRBJ2-7; the D segment might be TRBD1 or TRBD2, since each matches 5 bases. The encoded CDR3 is CASSYLGQSRGEQYF. The bases are TGTGCCAGCAGTTACTTGGGGCAATCGAGGGGCGAGCAGTACTTC.